This entry features one T cell receptor beta chain sequence. The same CDR3 arises from other DNA sequences in this sample as well. CDR1 and CDR2 from the germline V gene are MNHEY and SVGAGI. CDR3 length: 11 amino acids. Trimming cost V 8 bases and J 8 bases; bases outside gene matches: 5. The data were produced by immunoSEQ multiplex PCR, yet TCRdb's version contains in-frame clones alone and is incomplete. The sample shows approximately 270,000 clones, about 80% of them seen only once. This sample is drawn from a study of blood T cell repertoires in COVID-19. The chain has TRBV6-5 and TRBJ1-2, with TRBD1 matching over 7 bases. The source is a person aged 65-85 years with COVID-19, enrolled during active disease. Sequencing was done on a sample of peripheral blood. Written as DNA, the CDR3 is TGTGCCAGCGGGCAGGGGGGCGGCTACACCTTC. Translation gives CASGQGGGYTF.